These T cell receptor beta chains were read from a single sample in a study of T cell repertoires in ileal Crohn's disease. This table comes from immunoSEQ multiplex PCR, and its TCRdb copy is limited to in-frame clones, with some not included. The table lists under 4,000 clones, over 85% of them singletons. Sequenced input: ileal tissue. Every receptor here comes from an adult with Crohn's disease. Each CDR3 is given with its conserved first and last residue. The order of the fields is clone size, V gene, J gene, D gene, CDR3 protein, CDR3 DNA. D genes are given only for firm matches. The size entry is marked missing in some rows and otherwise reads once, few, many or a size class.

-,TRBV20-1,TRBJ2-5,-,CSAAGETQYF,TGCAGTGCTGCTGGGGAGACCCAGTACTTC
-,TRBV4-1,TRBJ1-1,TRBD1,CASSPTDRELAFF,TGCGCCAGCAGCCCAACGGACAGGGAATTAGCTTTCTTT
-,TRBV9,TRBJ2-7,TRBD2,CASSLRSGSSYEQYF,TGTGCCAGCAGCCTCCGTAGCGGGAGCTCCTACGAGCAGTACTTC
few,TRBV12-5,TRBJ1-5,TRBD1,CASETGSNQPQHF,TGTGCTAGTGAGACAGGGTCCAATCAGCCCCAGCATTTT
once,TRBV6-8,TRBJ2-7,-,CASSWWWGARVTYEQYF,TGTGCCAGCAGTTGGTGGTGGGGGGCGAGAGTGACCTACGAGCAGTACTTC
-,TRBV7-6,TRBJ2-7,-,CASSLATGLPSYEQYF,TGTGCCAGCAGCTTAGCAACGGGACTCCCATCCTACGAGCAGTACTTC
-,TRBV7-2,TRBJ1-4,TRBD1,CASSRNRGEKLFF,TGTGCCAGCAGTCGTAACAGGGGGGAAAAACTGTTTTTT
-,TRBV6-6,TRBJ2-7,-,CASSLGQGGVYEQYF,TGTGCCAGCAGCTTAGGACAGGGAGGGGTCTACGAGCAGTACTTC
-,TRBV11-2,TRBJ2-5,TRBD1,CASSLLGTGGTETQYF,TGTGCCAGCAGCTTATTAGGGACAGGGGGCACGGAGACCCAGTACTTC
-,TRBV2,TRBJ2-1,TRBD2,CACRLAGPYNEQFF,TGTGCCTGCCGCCTAGCGGGCCCCTACAATGAGCAGTTCTTC
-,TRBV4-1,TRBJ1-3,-,CASSQDRGYPGNTIYF,TGCGCCAGCAGCCAAGATCGGGGGTATCCTGGAAACACCATATATTTT
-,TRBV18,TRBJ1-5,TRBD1,CASSPTGNQPQHF,TGTGCCAGCTCACCGACAGGGAATCAGCCCCAGCATTTT
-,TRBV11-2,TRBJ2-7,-,CASSLIWGDEQYF,TGTGCCAGCAGCTTAATCTGGGGCGACGAGCAGTACTTC
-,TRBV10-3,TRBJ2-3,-,CAISEGVAEWLDTQYF,TGTGCCATCAGTGAGGGGGTAGCGGAGTGGTTAGATACGCAGTATTTT
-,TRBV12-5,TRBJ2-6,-,CASGSPPWAGANVLTF,TGTGCTAGTGGTTCGCCCCCCTGGGCCGGGGCCAACGTCCTGACTTTC
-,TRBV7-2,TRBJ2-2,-,CASSFSNTGELFF,TGTGCCAGCAGCTTTAGTAACACCGGGGAGCTGTTTTTT
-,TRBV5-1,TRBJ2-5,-,CASSQQGPETQYF,TGCGCCAGCAGCCAACAGGGCCCGGAGACCCAGTACTTC
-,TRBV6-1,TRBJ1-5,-,CASSEVSNQPQHF,TGTGCCAGCAGTGAAGTCTCCAATCAGCCCCAGCATTTT
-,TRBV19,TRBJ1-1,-,CASSIYKGASEAFF,TGTGCCAGTAGTATATATAAAGGGGCGTCTGAAGCTTTCTTT
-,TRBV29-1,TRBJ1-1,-,CSVYFRTVNTEAFF,TGCAGCGTATACTTTAGGACAGTGAACACTGAAGCTTTCTTT
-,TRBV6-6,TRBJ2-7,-,CASNLGQYEQYF,TGTGCCAGCAACCTCGGACAGTACGAGCAGTACTTC
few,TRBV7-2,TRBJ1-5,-,CASSSWGASNQPQHF,TGTGCCAGCAGCTCCTGGGGGGCTAGCAATCAGCCCCAGCATTTT
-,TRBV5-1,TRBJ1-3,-,CASSLVSGSLSGNTIYF,TGCGCCAGCAGCTTGGTATCAGGGAGCCTGAGTGGAAACACCATATATTTT
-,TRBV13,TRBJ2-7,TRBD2,CASSPRLAGSYEQYF,TGTGCCAGCAGCCCCCGACTAGCGGGCTCCTACGAGCAGTACTTC
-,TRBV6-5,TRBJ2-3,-,CATQRTDTQYF,TGTGCCACACAGCGCACAGATACGCAGTATTTT
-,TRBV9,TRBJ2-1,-,CASSERSARPDNEQFF,TGTGCCAGCAGCGAGAGGTCTGCGAGACCCGACAATGAGCAGTTCTTC
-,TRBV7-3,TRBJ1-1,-,CASSLGGEAEAFF,TGTGCCAGCAGCTTAGGGGGCGAGGCTGAAGCTTTCTTT
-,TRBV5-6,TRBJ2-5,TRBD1,CASSWDRLQETQYF,TGTGCCAGCAGCTGGGACAGACTACAAGAGACCCAGTACTTC
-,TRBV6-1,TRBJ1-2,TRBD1,CASDLTGEPYGYTF,TGTGCCAGCGACCTGACAGGGGAGCCCTATGGCTACACCTTC
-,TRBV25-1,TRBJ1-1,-,CASGRGDTEAFF,TGTGCCAGCGGCAGGGGCGACACTGAAGCTTTCTTT
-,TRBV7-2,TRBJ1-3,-,CASSLQSGSVSGNTIYF,TGTGCCAGCAGCCTCCAAAGCGGCAGTGTCTCTGGAAACACCATATATTTT
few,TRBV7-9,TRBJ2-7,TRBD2,CASSSTAGTSRYEQYF,TGTGCCAGCAGCTCGACGGCCGGGACTAGCAGGTACGAGCAGTACTTC
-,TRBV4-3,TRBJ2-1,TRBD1,CASSQDTGTGTSYNEQFF,TGCGCCAGCAGCCAAGATACCGGGACAGGGACAAGTTACAATGAGCAGTTCTTC
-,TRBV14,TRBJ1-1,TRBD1,CASSWDRGPTEAFF,TGTGCCAGCAGCTGGGACAGGGGTCCGACTGAAGCTTTCTTT
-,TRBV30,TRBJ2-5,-,CGSGLGVETQYF,TGTGGATCGGGCTTAGGGGTAGAGACCCAGTACTTC
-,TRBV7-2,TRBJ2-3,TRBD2,CASSFRYGGASTDTQYF,TGTGCCAGCAGCTTTCGTTACGGGGGGGCCAGCACAGATACGCAGTATTTT
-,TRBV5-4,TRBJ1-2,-,CAFKIQAWDGYTF,TGTGCCTTCAAAATACAGGCATGGGACGGCTACACCTTC
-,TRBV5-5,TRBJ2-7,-,CASSWHRAGQTPLSYEQYF,TGTGCCAGCAGCTGGCACAGGGCGGGACAGACTCCCCTCTCCTACGAGCAGTACTTC
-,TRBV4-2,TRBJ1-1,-,CASSRWAGEVNTEAFF,TGTGCCAGCAGCCGCTGGGCGGGGGAGGTGAACACTGAAGCTTTCTTT
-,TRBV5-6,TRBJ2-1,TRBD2,CASSSRASGGTIYNEQFF,TGTGCCAGCAGCTCCCGTGCTAGCGGGGGGACCATTTACAATGAGCAGTTCTTC
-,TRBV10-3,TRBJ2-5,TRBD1,CAISESTGGGETQYF,TGTGCCATCAGTGAGTCGACAGGGGGGGGAGAGACCCAGTACTTC